What follows describes a single T cell receptor (beta chain). Its target is not known. The data were taken from a study of post-analysis software for immune sequencing data. Study-level background: Relapsing-remitting, secondary progressive and progressive-relapsing multiple sclerosis courses were included. Study-level findings and limits: Relative to controls, patients had about 5 TRBV segments at higher frequency, with TRBV5-6, TRBV5-1 and TRBV20-1 among these. Strong co-clustering by F measure was seen for same-batch samples.

Each TCR beta cDNA library carried unique molecular identifiers. There were roughly 0.9 to 10 million T cells, and 450,000 to 550,000 cDNA molecules came from them. TCRdb itself ran the PCR reads through MiXCR, one entry per CDR3 protein. There are approximately 440,000 distinct CDR3 sequences in the sample; roughly 45% occur only once, and 9% to 14% lies in the top ten. The CDR3 sequence is 15 residues long. CDR1 and CDR2 (germline): MGHRA, YSYEKL. The V gene end was trimmed by 8 bases and the J gene end by 1 base; junction bases not matched to a gene: 7. The material sequenced was blood. V and J are TRBV4-1 and TRBJ2-7, with TRBD2 identical over 11 bases. This clonotype was sampled from a girl aged 10 to 17 with multiple sclerosis. The CDR3 spells CASSGLADGSYEQYF. The DNA for the CDR3 is TGCGCCAGCTCGGGACTAGCGGATGGGTCCTACGAGCAGTACTTC.